The source of this TCR beta chain is a study of beta chain features in type 1 diabetes. Study results and limitations: For Type 1 diabetes patients, all four CD4+ subsets carried TCRB CDR3s that were moderately but significantly shorter.

This clone has just a few counts. What it binds is unknown. Germline loops: CDR1 SGDLS, CDR2 YYNGEE. Trimming took 1 base from V and 1 from J, leaving 11 bases between them. The CDR3 spans 15 residues. Sequenced material consisted of expressed TCRB transcripts (all of the isolated RNA was reverse transcribed). Method: immunoSEQ multiplex PCR; TCRdb's copy keeps in-frame clones and lacks some. This table has approximately 730,000 clones, under 15% appearing once. The rearrangement links TRBV9 to TRBJ1-1; D may be TRBD1 (5 bases). This clonotype was obtained from a man aged 18 to 30 with type 1 diabetes. Source material: naive CD4+ T cells from blood. The CDR3 region has the DNA TGTGCCAGCAGCGTATCGGGGGTCGAGAACACTGAAGCTTTCTTT. Translated, it gives CASSVSGVENTEAFF.